Included here is one TCR beta chain sequence, with context. The antigen is undetermined. These data belong to a study of early T cells in non-severe SARS-CoV-2 infection. Turning to the study itself: The input, bulk RNA from unsorted whole blood, was sequenced, and chains were unpaired. Study-wide results and caveats: Anti-spike CD8 responses were favored by VDJdb matching, which missed private and CD4 specificities.

The junction had 4 bases not matched to a gene; V was cut back by 4 bases and J by 2 bases. The CDR3 loop spans 15 amino acids. Germline V gene sequence: CDR1 MNHNS, CDR2 SASEGT. Unique molecular identifier tags were affixed to discrete cDNA molecules. Each CDR3 protein gets one entry after TCRdb re-called the 5' RACE reads with MiXCR. Of roughly 77,000 distinct CDR3 sequences listed, roughly 12% are singletons. The chain is built from TRBV6-1 and TRBJ2-2, with TRBD2 matching over 7 bases. Sequenced material: whole blood. The origin of this receptor is an adult who was a healthcare worker with PCR-confirmed SARS-CoV-2 infection or an uninfected control (not recorded which). The CDR3 DNA reads TGTGCCAGCAGTGCGAGCGGGATTAACACCGGGGAGCTGTTTTTT. Translation gives CASSASGINTGELFF.